A single sample gave rise to the 29 T cell receptor beta chains below, sequenced in a study of memory CD4+ T cells and cytomegalovirus serostatus. Libraries were prepared by immunoSEQ multiplex PCR; TCRdb keeps only in-frame clonotypes and omits some of them. The sample records about 100,000 clones, approximately 80% being singletons. The sort gate was single viable CD3+CD4+CD8-CD45RO+ cells for memory CD4+ T cells. Sequenced sample: memory CD4+ T cells from blood. The origin of the receptors is an adult in good health and CMV-seropositive.

This chain connects TRBV28 to TRBJ2-7, with D perhaps TRBD2 (5 bases). The CDR3 contains 15 residues. Germline V lookup: CDR1 MDHEN, CDR2 SYDVKM. Between the trimmed V and J ends, which lost 6 bases and 3 bases, there was a span of 18 bases. As DNA, the CDR3 is TGTGCCAGCAGACCCCCCGGGTCGGGGAACTACGAGCAGTACTTC. Translating it yields CASRPPGSGNYEQYF.

The rearrangement links TRBV25-1 to TRBJ2-5; 13 bases are a match to TRBD2. CDR3 length equals 16 residues. From germline, CDR1 is MGHDK and CDR2 SYGVNS. The junction had 6 bases not matched to a gene; V was cut back by 3 bases and J by 5 bases. The CDR3 here is CASSDTSGRAGETQYF. DNA for the CDR3: TGTGCCAGCAGTGATACTAGCGGGAGGGCCGGGGAGACCCAGTACTTC.

V gene TRBV5-6 combines with J gene TRBJ1-5; TRBD1 aligns across 10 bases. The CDR3 is made up of 15 amino acids. The V and J ends lost 4 bases and 5 bases, in that order; junction bases with no gene match: 6. Germline loops: CDR1 SGHDT, CDR2 YYEEEE. CDR3 amino acids: CASSERDRGDQPQHF. Written as DNA, the CDR3 is TGTGCCAGCAGCGAACGGGACAGGGGTGATCAGCCCCAGCATTTT. The full variable domain, in which reference TRBV5-6 and TRBJ1-5 provide the parts outside the CDR3, is DAGVTQSPTHLIKTRGQQVTLRCSPKSGHDTVSWYQQALGQGPQFIFQYYEEEERQRGNFPDRFSGHQFPNYSSELNVNALLLGDSALYLCASSERDRGDQPQHFGDGTRLSIL.

The chain combines TRBV7-3 with TRBJ2-1, with TRBD2 matching over 9 bases. Germline CDR1 is SGHTA and CDR2 is FQGTGA. There are 12 residues in the CDR3. Trimming took 6 bases from V and 15 from J; bases not matched to a gene: 9. DNA of the CDR3: TGTGCCAGCAGATTTAGCGGGGGCCCTTGGTTCTTC. Residues: CASRFSGGPWFF.

In this sample, this clone turned up once. The chain recombines TRBV4-2 with TRBJ2-1; 11 nucleotides line up with TRBD2. V was pared by 5 bases and J by 1 base, with 4 bases of the junction left unmatched. Germline V gene sequence: CDR1 LGHNA, CDR2 YNFKEQ. This CDR3 contains 16 residues. The CDR3 loop is CASSRRTSGSYNEQFF. The CDR3 nucleotides read TGTGCCAGCAGCAGGAGGACTAGCGGGTCCTACAATGAGCAGTTCTTC.

The chain couples TRBV11-2 to TRBJ2-2, with 9 nucleotides matching TRBD2. The CDR3 spans 17 residues. J gave up 3 bases and V 5 bases, and 10 bases lay outside the gene matches. Germline V gene data show CDR1 as SGHAT and CDR2 as FQNNGV. The CDR3 spells CASSPGSGRGYTGELFF. The DNA for the CDR3 is TGTGCCAGCAGCCCGGGTAGCGGGAGAGGGTACACCGGGGAGCTGTTTTTT.

V is TRBV15 and J is TRBJ2-3; tentative D call: TRBD1 (6 bases). CDR3 size: 16 residues. Germline lookup yields CDR1 LNHNV and CDR2 YYDKDF (reference sequence). V was clipped by 0 bases and J by 3 bases, with 13 bases between them. The CDR3 sequence: CATSRDGDRSTDTQYF. In nucleotides, the CDR3 is TGTGCCACCAGCAGAGATGGTGACAGGTCAACAGATACGCAGTATTTT.

The V call is TRBV6-5, the J call TRBJ1-5; D gene uncertain. This CDR3 comprises 15 residues. Looked up from germline, CDR1 is MNHEY and CDR2 is SVGAGI. V gave up 4 bases and J gave up 2 bases, with 12 bases separating them. The CDR3 region has the DNA TGTGCCAGCAGTTTAAAGGCGCGGGGCAATCAGCCCCAGCATTTT. It translates to CASSLKARGNQPQHF.

This clone was counted a single time. The V gene is TRBV5-1, the J gene TRBJ2-3; D may be TRBD1 (5 bases). Per the germline V gene, CDR1 is SGHRS and CDR2 is YFSETQ. Trimming stripped 7 bases from V and 1 base from J, with 13 bases between. The CDR3 totals 14 residues. DNA of the CDR3: TGCGCCAGCGGAATGACAGACCGCACAGATACGCAGTATTTT. Its translation is CASGMTDRTDTQYF.

CDR3 sequence: CASSLVGQGGYEQYF. CDR3 bases: TGCGCCAGCAGTCTAGTAGGACAGGGGGGCTACGAGCAGTACTTC. The chain recombines TRBV10-1 with TRBJ2-7, with 10 bases fitting TRBD1. Germline lookup yields CDR1 WNHNN and CDR2 SYGVQD (reference sequence). Trimming at V came to 5 bases and at J to 3 bases, leaving 7 bases not matched to a gene. CDR3 length: 15 amino acids.

The rearrangement links TRBV7-2 to TRBJ1-6; D not certain. Between the trimmed V and J ends, which lost 1 base and 8 bases, there was a span of 9 bases. The V gene's germline CDR1 is SGHTA and CDR2 FQGNSA. The CDR3 is made up of 14 amino acids. CDR3 sequence reads: CASSLVGVDSPLHF. Here the CDR3 DNA reads TGTGCCAGCAGCTTAGTCGGGGTGGATTCACCCCTCCACTTT.

This clone was observed once. The V gene is TRBV6-1, the J gene TRBJ2-5; unclear D gene. The CDR3 spans 13 residues. The germline V gene has CDR1 MNHNS and CDR2 SASEGT. V lost 4 bases and J lost 5, with 11 bases in between. In nucleotides, the CDR3 is TGTGCCAGCAGTGTAGAGCCCGAGGAGACCCAGTACTTC. Translation gives CASSVEPEETQYF.

The CDR3, as DNA: TGTGCCAGCAGCTTAGAGGGCCCCGGGCACACAGATACGCAGTATTTT. Protein: CASSLEGPGHTDTQYF. The chain joins TRBV7-2 to TRBJ2-3; unclear D gene. Deletions cut 1 base from V and 2 bases from J, with 13 bases between. This CDR3 is built from 16 residues. CDR1 and CDR2 from the germline V gene are SGHTA and FQGNSA.

This chain joins TRBV6-5 and TRBJ1-1; the D gene is possibly TRBD1 (5 bases). Germline V CDR1 and CDR2: MNHEY, SVGAGI. The CDR3 contains 13 residues. The V and J ends lost 10 bases and 5 bases respectively, with 17 bases between them. DNA for the CDR3: TGTGCCACCACGTGGGGGGTGGATACTGAAGCTTTCTTT. Translated: CATTWGVDTEAFF.

The chain joins TRBV5-4 to TRBJ1-4, with D possibly matching TRBD1 (5 bases). Germline V gene sequence: CDR1 SGHNT, CDR2 YYREEE (reference sequence). Trimming removed 5 bases at V and 6 bases at J, with 11 bases between. The CDR3 has 13 amino acids. For the CDR3, the DNA is TGTGCCAGCAGGAAGGGACTTGATGAAAAACTGTTTTTT. Its protein is CASRKGLDEKLFF.

The V and J genes are TRBV5-6 and TRBJ1-1, with unresolved D. Trimming removed 0 bases from V and 4 bases from J, with 7 bases in between. The CDR3 is 13 amino acids. Germline CDR1 and CDR2: SGHDT and YYEEEE. The CDR3 loop reads CASSLVGPTEAFF. The CDR3 DNA reads as TGTGCCAGCAGCTTGGTCGGGCCCACTGAAGCTTTCTTT.

The J gene is TRBJ1-1, the V gene TRBV5-4; tentatively, D is TRBD1 (5 bases). V was shortened by 4 bases and J by 11 bases, with 12 bases between the two germline ends. Per germline, CDR1 SGHNT and CDR2 YYREEE (reference sequence). The CDR3 runs to 11 residues. This CDR3 reads CASSGGEGAFF. For the CDR3, the DNA is TGTGCCAGCAGCGGGGGGGAGGGGGCTTTCTTT.

The rearrangement links TRBV10-3 to TRBJ2-7, with TRBD1 matching over 9 bases. This CDR3 comprises 15 residues. With V trimmed by 3 bases and J by 4 bases, 7 bases remained unmatched. Looked up from germline, CDR1 is ENHRY and CDR2 is SYGVKD. The CDR3 DNA is TGTGCCATCAGTGACCCGGGACAGGGTGGGTACGAGCAGTACTTC. Residues: CAISDPGQGGYEQYF.

Turning to this clone: Other DNA sequences from this sample encode an identical CDR3 as well. This rearrangement joins TRBV9 to TRBJ1-1; the D is unclear. The CDR3 runs to 13 residues. Trimming stripped 0 bases from V and 1 base from J, with 4 bases between. Germline V CDR1 and CDR2: SGDLS, YYNGEE. CDR3 sequence (DNA): TGTGCCAGCAGCGTAGGTAGGAACACTGAAGCTTTCTTT. Translation: CASSVGRNTEAFF.

The chain links TRBV5-4 to TRBJ2-5; 7 bases map to TRBD2. CDR1 SGHNT and CDR2 YYREEE come from the germline V gene (reference sequence). The CDR3 sequence is 14 residues long. V was clipped by 4 bases and J by 2 bases; unmatched bases: 5. The CDR3 bases are TGTGCCAGCAGCCCCGGACTAGTACAAGAGACCCAGTACTTC. Amino acids: CASSPGLVQETQYF.

This clone was seen just once. The chain combines TRBV6-6 with TRBJ1-2; 8 positions agree with TRBD1. Germline V gene data show CDR1 as MNHNY and CDR2 as SVGAGI (reference sequence). The CDR3 sequence is 14 residues long. V lost 6 bases to trimming and J lost 2 bases; unmatched junction nucleotides: 5. The CDR3 reads CASSGQGDNYGYTF. The CDR3 coding sequence is TGTGCCAGCAGCGGACAGGGCGACAACTATGGCTACACCTTC.

This chain links TRBV4-2 with TRBJ1-4; D unresolved. The CDR3 length is 16 residues. Germline V lookup: CDR1 LGHNA, CDR2 YNFKEQ. V lost 2 bases, J lost 5 bases, and 15 bases lay in between. The CDR3 DNA reads TGTGCCAGCAGCCAAAGAGCGGGCAGCTACAATGAAAAACTGTTTTTT. This encodes CASSQRAGSYNEKLFF.

The chain employs TRBV27 and TRBJ2-1; 10 bases agree with TRBD2. V lost 4 bases and J lost 5; bases outside the gene matches: 8. The germline CDR1 and CDR2 sequences are MNHEY and SMNVEV (reference sequence). The CDR3 is made up of 16 amino acids. CDR3 in DNA: TGTGCCAGCAGTTCTCCGAGCGGGAGGGCAAACAATGAGCAGTTCTTC. Its translation is CASSSPSGRANNEQFF.

This clone occurred once. At the DNA level, this CDR3 is encoded by other sequences in the same sample as well. V and J are TRBV27 and TRBJ2-1; 7 nucleotides align to TRBD2. V was clipped by 3 bases and J by 1 base; unmatched bases: 3. Germline lookup yields CDR1 MNHEY and CDR2 SMNVEV (reference sequence). The CDR3 has 15 residues. In nucleotides, the CDR3 is TGTGCCAGCAGTTTCGACGGGAGGTCCTACAATGAGCAGTTCTTC. Its translation is CASSFDGRSYNEQFF.

The chain links TRBV6-5 to TRBJ2-7, with D possibly TRBD1 on 5 matching bases. CDR3 length: 16 amino acids. Trimming took off 2 bases at V and 6 bases at J, with 20 bases between the two ends. Germline CDR1 is MNHEY and CDR2 is SVGAGI. CDR3 DNA: TGTGCCAGCAGTTACACCGAACCACCAGGGTCCCTCGAGCAGTACTTC. Translation: CASSYTEPPGSLEQYF.

The gene calls are TRBV2 and TRBJ1-5; 8 nucleotides agree with TRBD1. After removal of 6 bases from V and 14 bases from J, the junction contained 6 bases not matched to a gene. This CDR3 has 11 residues. Germline V gives CDR1 SNHLY, CDR2 FYNNEI. The CDR3 nucleotides are TGTGCCAGCAGGGAGGACAGGGTGGAGCATTTT. Amino acids: CASREDRVEHF.

The V and J genes are TRBV5-1 and TRBJ2-7, with no clear D. The CDR3 is 15 amino acids. V was trimmed by 1 base and J by 0 bases, leaving 11 bases between them. CDR1 and CDR2 (germline): SGHRS, YFSETQ. The CDR3 sequence is CASSLYGDTSYEQYF. The CDR3 bases are TGCGCCAGCAGCTTGTACGGCGACACCTCCTACGAGCAGTACTTC. The variable domain in full, with the rest retrieved from reference TRBV5-1 and TRBJ2-7, is KAGVTQTPRYLIKTRGQQVTLSCSPISGHRSVSWYQQTPGQGLQFLFEYFSETQRNKGNFPGRFSGRQFSNSRSEMNVSTLELGDSALYLCASSLYGDTSYEQYFGPGTRLTVT.

The chain links TRBV30 to TRBJ2-2, with 12 bases aligning to TRBD2. V lost 3 bases and J lost 3; bases outside the gene matches: 5. The CDR3 is 16 amino acids. Germline loops: CDR1 GTSNPN, CDR2 SVGIG (reference sequence). Here the CDR3 DNA reads TGTGCCTGGAGACCACTAGCGGGAGGAGACACCGGGGAGCTGTTTTTT. This gives the protein CAWRPLAGGDTGELFF.

This chain links TRBV7-9 with TRBJ1-1; D might be TRBD1 (6 bases). The V gene's germline CDR1 is SEHNR and CDR2 FQNEAQ (reference sequence). CDR3 length equals 14 residues. V was trimmed by 5 bases and J by 4 bases, leaving 14 bases between them. The CDR3 is CASSPRGLSTEAFF. As DNA, the CDR3 is TGTGCCAGCAGCCCCAGGGGACTATCCACTGAAGCTTTCTTT.